This T cell receptor beta chain was recorded in a study of long-term antiretroviral therapy in people with HIV (dated by TCRdb to the early 2020s). The study in broad terms: The earliest samples were collected about a decade before the 2015 WHO recommendation for immediate ART, when ART was typically delayed until CD4 counts fell. About 40% of the 30 participants with HIV were female. A retrospective serial study tested whether ART initiation and durable HIV suppression were associated with changes in peripheral blood TRB repertoire composition and diversity. A total of 192 cryopreserved PBMC samples were contributed to the cohort by 30 adults with confirmed HIV infection, with samples collected serially over a mean of approximately six years (range 1-12). No cross-contamination during QIAcube processing was shown when test extractions of a monoclonal T-cell line were performed alongside about 33 polyclonal samples. The paper as a whole reports these results and caveats: A significant increase in TRB diversity was found to be associated with ART initiation, although TRB diversity was observed to remain significantly below that of transplant donor controls even after long-term ART. Samples dated from 2004 to 2017, and the ART regimens used may be less effective than current ones. Inferences about post-ART repertoire changes were limited because no data were available on ART adherence, viral resistance or therapy changes. Expanded TRB clones identified before ART initiation dominated the repertoire across all time points, though the dominance fluctuated and decreased in many PLHIV after ART. Because cell numbers in pre-ART samples were limited, unsorted PBMC were profiled instead of sorted CD4+ and CD8+ T cells. Owing to limited PBMC availability, only the TCR beta chain was sequenced, without alpha chain pairing. CDR3 length ranges in HIV repertoires were narrower than in controls, and network structure suggested an antigen-experienced repertoire with only a slight naive shift after ART.

Remarks on this clone: The antigen this receptor binds is unknown. Per-base qualities were not stored, and no clone one base away is much larger.

Here V drops 6 bases and J drops 0 bases, and the junction holds 5 bases not matched to any gene. According to the germline V gene, CDR1 reads SGHNT and CDR2 reads YENEEA. From the cysteine through the phenylalanine, the CDR3 covers 17 amino acids. The DNA shown is the 51-base CDR3, in frame from base 1. The immunoSEQ hsTCRB v3.0 assay was used at survey level resolution for TRB variable region sequencing. The target sequencing depth for TRB was roughly 35,000-50,000 T-cell genomes per sample. Pooled TRB libraries were sequenced on an Illumina MiSeq with a v3 150-cycle kit. Per the authors' processing: Repertoire analysis was performed in R inside a reproducible Nextflow workflow that covered QC, data transformation and analysis. LymphoSeq2, an R package for exploring AIRR-Seq data, was used to implement custom analyses. After excluding a handful of samples that yielded fewer than 5000 total TRB sequences, 190 or so HIV repertoires remained for analysis. Of the 188 retained HIV repertoires, almost 60 were collected before and 120 to 130 after ART initiation. Repertoires were downsampled to 5000 TRB nucleotide sequences, with summary statistics averaged over 100 downsampling iterations. The analysis kept only TRB sequences whose CDR3 regions were at least seven amino acids long. Two measures captured diversity: a Shannon entropy-derived clonality score and the Gini coefficient. In the repertoire networks, any two of the top 5000 CDR3 amino acid sequences were connected whenever the two sequences differed by an edit distance of one. For TRB CDR3 amino acid sequences, antigen specificity groups and MHC restriction were predicted with GLIPH2. To flag known CMV, EBV, HIV or tissue antigen associations, CDR3 amino acid sequences were matched against VDJdb and McPAS-TCR. Pre-ART, post-ART and control groups were compared with Wilcoxon signed-rank tests and Holm-Bonferroni correction. This is the immuneACCESS table as TCRdb keeps it, with only in-frame sequences that have V and J called. A part of the clones is gone; compared with another copy, unresolved V genes explain less than half, and the rest is unexplained. The V and J calls and clone size were taken over from that table, and D and trimming were inferred from the DNA. This sample has tens of thousands of clones in its table, and about 85% of those were observed once. Of the sample, 9% to 15% falls within the top ten clones.

To be included, a participant needed at least one PBMC sample from before ART initiation plus at least two post-ART samples. Treatment was received in the United States of America by all participants with HIV. Before DNA extraction, cryopreserved samples containing about 1-10 million PBMC were thawed and washed. At the time of the earliest PBMC sample, participants with HIV were aged between about 23 and 54 years. Each participant contributed PBMC samples from 1-4 timepoints before ART initiation and 2-8 timepoints after ART initiation, with a median of 7 samples. Serial HIV viral load, CD4+ T-cell count, ART history and demographic data were obtained for every participant. Using a Qiagen kit on a QIAcube, genomic DNA was extracted from unsorted PBMC, with samples processed in batches of 12.

This TCR was recovered from a man aged 35 to 55 with HIV. The chain is assembled from TRBV11-3 and TRBJ2-6, with TRBD1 matching 10 junction bases. Sequenced here: unsorted PBMCs, sampled 1.6 years after starting antiretroviral therapy. The bases read TGTGCCAGCAGTACGGGACAGGGGAACTCTGGGGCCAACGTCCTGACTTTC. Its product reads: CASSTGQGNSGANVLTF. The full variable domain, completed from the reference TRBV11-3 and TRBJ2-6 proteins outside the CDR3, reads EAGVVQSPRYKIIEKKQPVAFWCNPISGHNTLYWYLQNLGQGPELLIRYENEEAVDDSQLPKDRFSAERLKGVDSTLKIQPAELGDSAVYLCASSTGQGNSGANVLTFGAGSRLTVL.